This is a list of T cell receptor beta chains from one sample in a study of shared clonotypes between healthy human individuals. Profiling relied on immunoSEQ multiplex PCR, and the TCRdb table lists in-frame clones only, not all of them. The sample carries about 2 million clones, 85% to 95% recorded once. The specimen sequenced was naive CD8+ T cells sorted from blood. The receptors shown here come from a man younger than 30 in good health. Each CDR3 is given with its conserved first and last residue. Fields, in order: J gene, clone size, D gene, V gene, CDR3 DNA, CDR3 protein. A D gene is named only where the DNA matches it firmly. Not all rows give a size; the values are once, few, many and, for expanded clones, a class.

>TRBJ2-7|NA|TRBD1|TRBV6-5
TGTGCCAGCAGTTACTCGTTCGGGGACAGACCCTACGAGCAGTACTTC
CASSYSFGDRPYEQYF
>TRBJ2-3|NA|TRBD1|TRBV6-5
TGTGCCAGCAGTTACGGGGGGACAGGGGGTACGCAGTATTTT
CASSYGGTGGTQYF
>TRBJ1-6|NA|NA|TRBV11-2
TGTGCCAGCAGCTTAGGGGGCACCTATAATTCACCCCTCCACTTT
CASSLGGTYNSPLHF
>TRBJ2-7|NA|TRBD2|TRBV11-2
TGTGCCAGCAGCTTAGTTAGGACTAGCTCCGACGAGCAGTACTTC
CASSLVRTSSDEQYF
>TRBJ2-3|once|TRBD2|TRBV9
TGTGCCAGCAGCGCACTAGCGGGGCTGCCAGATACGCAGTATTTT
CASSALAGLPDTQYF
>TRBJ1-4|NA|NA|TRBV7-8
TGTGCCAGCAGTTTACTAGACGAAAAACTGTTTTTT
CASSLLDEKLFF
>TRBJ1-5|NA|NA|TRBV28
TGTGCCAGCAGACAGAAAAGCGGGATCAATCAGCCCCAGCATTTT
CASRQKSGINQPQHF
>TRBJ1-6|NA|TRBD1|TRBV5-1
TGCGCCAGCAGCCTAGGACAGGGTTCTGCGAATTCACCCCTCCACTTT
CASSLGQGSANSPLHF
>TRBJ2-5|NA|NA|TRBV11-2
TGTGCCAGCAGCGCCCTCGAGACCCAGTACTTC
CASSALETQYF
>TRBJ2-2|once|NA|TRBV6-1
TGTGCCAGCTCTCGACTAAACACCGGGGAGCTGTTTTTT
CASSRLNTGELFF
>TRBJ2-3|NA|NA|TRBV27
TGTGCCAGCGGTAGGACATTCTCCCTCACAGATACGCAGTATTTT
CASGRTFSLTDTQYF
>TRBJ2-7|NA|NA|TRBV6-1
TGTGCCAGCAGTGAAGCCGGGGGTTCATACGAGCAGTACTTC
CASSEAGGSYEQYF
>TRBJ2-7|NA|TRBD1|TRBV6-5
TGTGCCAGCAGTTACGGGACAGGTTACTCCTACGAGCAGTACTTC
CASSYGTGYSYEQYF
>TRBJ2-7|NA|NA|TRBV28
TGTGCCAGCAGTTTACCCGACAACTCCTACGAGCAGTACTTC
CASSLPDNSYEQYF
>TRBJ2-2|once|NA|TRBV7-2
TGTGCCAGCAGCTTACTAGAAACCGGGGAGCTGTTTTTT
CASSLLETGELFF
>TRBJ2-2|NA|NA|TRBV28
TGTGCCAGCAGTTATCGCCCTACCGGGGAGCTGTTTTTT
CASSYRPTGELFF
>TRBJ2-7|NA|TRBD1|TRBV19
TGTGCCAGTAGTATTGGGTTGGGACAGAACTACGAGCAGTACTTC
CASSIGLGQNYEQYF
>TRBJ2-7|few|NA|TRBV27
TGTGCCAGCAGTTTATCGGGGGACTACGAGCAGTACTTC
CASSLSGDYEQYF
>TRBJ2-1|once|TRBD2|TRBV9
TGTGCCAGCAGCGTAGGCCTAGCGGCCTCCTACAATGAGCAGTTCTTC
CASSVGLAASYNEQFF
>TRBJ2-2|NA|NA|TRBV7-9
TGTGCCAGCAGCTTAGGGCCTGGGCGGGATTCGAACACCGGGGAGCTGTTTTTT
CASSLGPGRDSNTGELFF
>TRBJ1-1|NA|TRBD1|TRBV4-1
TGCGCCAGCAGCCATCCCGGGACAGGGCACACTGAAGCTTTCTTT
CASSHPGTGHTEAFF
>TRBJ1-1|NA|NA|TRBV15
TGTGCCACCAGCGAGAGTGGGCGGGGGGCTGACACTGAAGCTTTCTTT
CATSESGRGADTEAFF
>TRBJ1-6|NA|NA|TRBV6-6
TGTGCCAGCACCGCGACAGGCTCCTATAATTCACCCCTCCACTTT
CASTATGSYNSPLHF
>TRBJ2-3|NA|TRBD1|TRBV11-2
TGTGCCAGCAGCTTCGGGACAGCCATTTATATAGATACGCAGTATTTT
CASSFGTAIYIDTQYF
>TRBJ2-2|NA|NA|TRBV7-2
TGTGCCAGCGGCGGCCTCACCGGGGAGCTGTTTTTT
CASGGLTGELFF
>TRBJ2-1|NA|NA|TRBV6-1
TGTGCCAGCAGTGACCGGGATCCCAATGAGCAGTTCTTC
CASSDRDPNEQFF
>TRBJ2-3|NA|TRBD2|TRBV6-5
TGTGCCAGCAGTTGGGGACTAGCGGGGGTCCCAGATACGCAGTATTTT
CASSWGLAGVPDTQYF
>TRBJ2-2|NA|TRBD2|TRBV6-5
TGTGCCAGCAGAGAGCGGGACCGATACACCGGGGAGCTGTTTTTT
CASRERDRYTGELFF
>TRBJ1-1|NA|NA|TRBV9
TGTGCCAGCAGCGTAGGGGGCCGAACTGAAGCTTTCTTT
CASSVGGRTEAFF
>TRBJ2-1|once|NA|TRBV13
TGTGCCAGCAGCTTAGGTGTCTCGGGGCCCAATGAGCAGTTCTTC
CASSLGVSGPNEQFF
>TRBJ2-3|NA|TRBD2|TRBV6-5
TGTGCCAGCAGCCAACTAGCGGGGGGCACAGATACGCAGTATTTT
CASSQLAGGTDTQYF
>TRBJ1-1|NA|TRBD1|TRBV6-6
TGTGCCAGCAGCGAAGGACAGGGGAACACTGAAGCTTTCTTT
CASSEGQGNTEAFF
>TRBJ1-3|once|NA|TRBV19
TGTGCCAGTAGTATCGGGGCATCGGTTAGAAACACCATATATTTT
CASSIGASVRNTIYF
>TRBJ1-2|NA|NA|TRBV7-9
TGTGCCAGCAGCTTAGGGTCTGAGGGACCGAATGTTAACTATGGCTACACCTTC
CASSLGSEGPNVNYGYTF
>TRBJ2-7|NA|NA|TRBV7-7
TGTGCTAGCAGCTTAGGGATCCAATCCTACGAGCAGTACTTC
CASSLGIQSYEQYF
>TRBJ2-5|NA|TRBD2|TRBV7-9
TGTGCCAGCAGCTACCCCCGGGGGGGGTTGGACCAAGAGACCCAGTACTTC
CASSYPRGGLDQETQYF
>TRBJ2-7|NA|NA|TRBV29-1
TGCAGCGTTGAAGGGGGCCAGCCTGGAAACTTC
CSVEGGQPGNF
>TRBJ1-4|NA|TRBD1|TRBV27
TGTGCCAGCAGTTTATTGGGACAGTTTGGTGAAAAACTGTTTTTT
CASSLLGQFGEKLFF
>TRBJ2-7|NA|NA|TRBV7-8
TGTGCCAGCAGCGTATGGGGTCAATACGAGCAGTACTTC
CASSVWGQYEQYF
>TRBJ2-1|NA|TRBD1|TRBV6-5
TGTGCCAGCAGTTACCGGGACAGGGGGATAAATGAGCAGTTCTTC
CASSYRDRGINEQFF
>TRBJ1-2|NA|NA|TRBV9
TGTGCCAGCAGCCTTGCCATGGGTTCCTATGGCTACACCTTC
CASSLAMGSYGYTF
>TRBJ1-4|NA|NA|TRBV15
TGTGCCACCACCAGGGACCCTTCACATGAAAAACTGTTTTTT
CATTRDPSHEKLFF
>TRBJ2-7|NA|TRBD2|TRBV7-9
TGTGCCAGCAGCCAGGGGCTAGCGGGAGCTCGAACGCCCTACGAGCAGTACTTC
CASSQGLAGARTPYEQYF
>TRBJ1-1|NA|NA|TRBV6-5
TGTGCCAGCGGACAGTTGGGCACTGAAGCTTTCTTT
CASGQLGTEAFF
>TRBJ2-3|NA|TRBD2|TRBV4-3
TGCGCCAGCAGCCAAGAGGGACTAGCGCTTAGCACAGATACGCAGTATTTT
CASSQEGLALSTDTQYF
>TRBJ1-2|NA|NA|TRBV28
TGTGCCAGCAACACTATCAGGGTTGGCTACACCTTC
CASNTIRVGYTF
>TRBJ1-4|NA|NA|TRBV7-9
TGTGCCAGCAGCTTAGTGGGGAACATTAATGAAAAACTGTTTTTT
CASSLVGNINEKLFF
>TRBJ1-1|NA|NA|TRBV6-1
TGTGCCAGCAGTGGCCCGGACATAAACACTGAAGCTTTCTTT
CASSGPDINTEAFF
>TRBJ1-2|NA|NA|TRBV6-5
TGTGCCAGCAGTTACTCGAGTCCCTACTATGGCTACACCTTC
CASSYSSPYYGYTF
>TRBJ2-1|NA|NA|TRBV9
TGTGCCAGCAGCGTGTCTGGGGAGCAGTTCTTC
CASSVSGEQFF
>TRBJ1-2|NA|NA|TRBV29-1
TGCAGCGTTGGGGGTAGCTATGGCTACACCTTC
CSVGGSYGYTF
>TRBJ2-5|NA|NA|TRBV5-1
TGCGCCAGCAGAAGTTACGGTATCCAAGAGACCCAGTACTTC
CASRSYGIQETQYF
>TRBJ2-7|NA|TRBD1|TRBV5-4
TGTGCCAGCAGCTCCAGGACAGGGGGTATCTACGAGCAGTACTTC
CASSSRTGGIYEQYF
>TRBJ2-1|NA|TRBD2|TRBV4-3
TGCGCCAGCAGCCAAGATCAATCCAGCGGGGAAATTCGAGACAATGAGCAGTTCTTC
CASSQDQSSGEIRDNEQFF
>TRBJ2-3|NA|TRBD2|TRBV6-6
TGTGCCAGCAGTCCCATAGCGGGGGCGGGGGATACGCAGTATTTT
CASSPIAGAGDTQYF